This T cell receptor beta chain was recorded in a study of spatial heterogeneity in lung cancer. Overall study: Matched bulk RNA-seq yielded a T cell module score, and TCR transcript counts in tumor regions correlated strongly with that score. Study observations and caveats: Estimation of coverage gave values of around 6.7% for alpha and over 12% for beta chains in tumor T cells. Mutation tallies in tumors tracked expanded intratumoral alpha and beta TCR counts. Expanded TCR counts, ubiquitous and regional, correlated respectively with ubiquitous and regional nonsynonymous mutation counts.

Sample share makes this clonotype medium-sized. Its antigen remains unknown. Time point defined: sample taken at primary tumor resection. TCR cDNA molecules each had a unique molecular identifier. TCRdb recomputed calls from the 5' RACE reads with MiXCR, one row per CDR3 protein. The sample lists about 1,400 distinct CDR3 sequences; 5.9% were seen once. V lost 8 bases, J lost 5 bases, and 12 bases lay in between. The CDR3 runs to 12 residues. The germline V gene has CDR1 SGHDN and CDR2 FVKESK. This specimen consisted of lung tumor tissue, obtained at surgery. This rearrangement joins TRBV14 to TRBJ1-1; D remains unclear. The clonotype originates from a female donor with early-stage non-small cell lung cancer. CDR3 residues: CASRRVGTEAFF. CDR3 DNA sequence: TGTGCCAGCCGGAGGGTGGGGACTGAAGCTTTCTTT.